This T cell receptor (beta chain) appears in the sequencing data of a study of blood T cells in healthy people across ages. Isolation per sample recovered at least 7 million PBMCs. Sample-barcoded 5' priming and a J-beta primer mix drove a second PCR of roughly 6 to 12 cycles. TCRdb redid the calling of the 5' RACE reads with MiXCR, one entry per CDR3 protein. The repertoire holds about 1,400,000 distinct CDR3 sequences, with approximately 59% as singletons. The sequence was collected from a man between 18 and 29 years old in good health. Source material: blood.

CDR3 sequence: CASGEYSYEQYF. In DNA form, the CDR3 reads TGTGCCAGCGGGGAATACTCCTACGAGCAGTACTTC. The rearrangement uses TRBV6-2 or TRBV6-3 and TRBJ2-4; unclear D gene. The DNA matches TRBJ2-7 better at its end, which makes the J call doubtful. Germline values: CDR1 MNHEY, CDR2 SVGEGT. This CDR3 has 12 amino acids.